This entry concerns a single T cell receptor (beta chain). The antigen is not known. The sample belongs to a study of somatic mutations in cytotoxic T cells in rheumatoid arthritis. Study-level results: TRBV07 appeared slightly underrepresented in the rheumatoid arthritis patients. That finding was not adjusted to account for multiple comparisons. In rheumatoid arthritis patients, unlike healthy controls, CD8+ clonality rose with age. About an eighth of the roughly 65 patients had a largest CD8+ clone above 20% of CD8+ cells. Clonality measured in CD8+ T cells did not differ significantly between rheumatoid arthritis patients and age-matched healthy controls.

J was trimmed by 7 bases and V by 4 bases; bases with no gene match: 13. Germline V CDR1 and CDR2: SGDLS, YYNGEE. The length of the CDR3 is 15 residues. TCRdb keeps only in-frame clones here, not all; method: immunoSEQ multiplex PCR. The table has approximately 4,000 clones, approximately 74% seen once. The clonotype originates from an adult with rheumatoid arthritis. Sequencing used CD8+ T cells sorted from blood. The gene calls are TRBV9 and TRBJ2-7; 8 bases are shared with TRBD2. The CDR3 region is CASSPWTSTAEEQYF. DNA of the CDR3: TGTGCCAGCAGCCCATGGACTAGCACGGCGGAAGAGCAGTACTTC.